This TCR beta chain was identified in a study of CD8 T cells in ankylosing spondylitis. A single record per CDR3 protein comes from TCRdb applying MiXCR to the 5' RACE reads. This table has approximately 250,000 distinct CDR3 sequences, approximately 10% appearing once. Many counts were recorded for this clonotype. The receptor comes from a male donor with ankylosing spondylitis or in good health (not recorded which). Sequencing was carried out using blood, either unsorted or a sorted T cell fraction (not recorded which).

CDR3 in DNA: TGTGCCAGCAGAGAGGGGAGAGAGACCCAGTACTTC. Amino acid sequence: CASREGRETQYF. This chain connects TRBV12-3 or TRBV12-4 to TRBJ2-5; either TRBD1 or TRBD2 may supply D (5 bases each). The length of the CDR3 is 12 residues. Trimming removed 6 bases at V and 4 bases at J, with 9 bases between.